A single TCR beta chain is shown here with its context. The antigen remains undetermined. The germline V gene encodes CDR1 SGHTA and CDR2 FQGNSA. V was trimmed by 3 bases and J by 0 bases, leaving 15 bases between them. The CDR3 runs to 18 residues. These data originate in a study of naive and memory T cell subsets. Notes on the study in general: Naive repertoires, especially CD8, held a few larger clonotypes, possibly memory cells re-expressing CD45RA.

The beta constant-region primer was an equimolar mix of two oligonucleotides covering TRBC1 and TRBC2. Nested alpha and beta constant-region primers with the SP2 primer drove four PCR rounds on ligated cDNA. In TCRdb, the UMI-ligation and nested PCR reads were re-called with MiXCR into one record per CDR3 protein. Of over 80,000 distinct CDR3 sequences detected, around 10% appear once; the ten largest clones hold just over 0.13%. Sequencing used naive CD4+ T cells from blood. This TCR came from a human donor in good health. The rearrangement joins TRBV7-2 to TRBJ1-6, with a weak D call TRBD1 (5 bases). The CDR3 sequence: CASSLGPRKSSYNSPLHF. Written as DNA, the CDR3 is TGTGCCAGCAGCTTGGGACCGAGAAAGAGCTCCTATAATTCACCCCTCCACTTT.